These T cell receptor beta chains were read from a single sample in a study of CD8 T cells in ankylosing spondylitis. TCRdb independently ran MiXCR on the 5' RACE reads; one entry per CDR3 protein. The top ten hold about 3% of the sample, which has some 220,000 distinct CDR3 sequences, about 10% seen once. Sequenced sample: blood, either unsorted or a sorted T cell fraction (not recorded which). Receptors originate from a male donor with ankylosing spondylitis or in good health (not recorded which). CDR3s include the opening cysteine and the closing phenylalanine or tryptophan. Fields, in order: J gene, V gene, clone size, D gene, CDR3 protein, CDR3 DNA. The D gene is left open where the match is weak. Clone size appears in some rows only: once, few, many, or a class for an expanded clone.

TRBJ1-2 | TRBV29-1 | . | . | CSVGPKNGDYGYTF | TGCAGCGTCGGCCCGAAAAACGGAGACTATGGCTACACCTTC
TRBJ1-2 | TRBV7-2 | few | TRBD1 | CASRPPGQPYGYTF | TGTGCCAGCAGACCTCCGGGACAGCCCTATGGCTACACCTTC
TRBJ2-2 | TRBV6-1 | many | TRBD2 | CASSVPAGRANTGELFF | TGTGCCAGCAGTGTCCCAGCGGGACGGGCGAACACCGGGGAGCTGTTTTTT
TRBJ2-1 | TRBV7-2 | few | . | CASRPYSQGTSYNEQFF | TGTGCCAGCAGGCCTTACTCCCAGGGGACTTCGTACAATGAGCAGTTCTTC
TRBJ1-1 | TRBV18 | . | TRBD1 | CASSGQAGFTEAFF | TGTGCCAGCTCGGGACAGGCTGGTTTCACTGAAGCTTTCTTT
TRBJ2-1 | TRBV20-1 | many | TRBD2 | CSAPPSYSGNPRNEQFF | TGCAGTGCCCCACCTTCCTATAGCGGGAACCCTAGGAATGAGCAGTTCTTC
TRBJ2-1 | TRBV12-3/TRBV12-4 | many | TRBD2 | CASSLTLGLADYNEQFF | TGTGCCAGCAGTCTAACTTTGGGACTAGCGGACTACAATGAGCAGTTCTTC
TRBJ2-3 | TRBV7-2 | many | TRBD2 | CASRGLAGTQYF | TGTGCCAGCAGGGGACTAGCAGGAACGCAGTATTTT
TRBJ2-7 | TRBV7-2 | many | . | CASSWGGLYEQYF | TGTGCCTCCAGTTGGGGGGGCCTCTACGAGCAGTACTTC
TRBJ2-1 | TRBV20-1 | many | . | CSASLENEQFF | TGCAGTGCTAGCCTAGAAAATGAGCAGTTCTTC
TRBJ2-7 | TRBV28 | many | . | CASSLTRTYEQYF | TGTGCCAGCAGTTTAACTCGAACCTACGAGCAGTACTTC
TRBJ2-6 | TRBV4-2 | many | TRBD1 | CASSRRPDRAPSGANVLTF | TGTGCCAGCAGCCGGAGACCGGACAGGGCCCCCTCTGGGGCCAACGTCCTGACTTTC
TRBJ2-5 | TRBV7-2 | many | . | CASMRGIQETQYF | TGTGCCAGCATGCGAGGGATTCAGGAGACCCAGTACTTC
TRBJ2-1 | TRBV5-1 | many | . | CASSLDWRISYNEQFF | TGCGCCAGCAGCTTGGATTGGCGGATCTCCTACAATGAGCAGTTCTTC
TRBJ2-1 | TRBV11-2 | many | TRBD2 | CASRSAGANEQFF | TGTGCCAGCAGATCGGCGGGAGCAAATGAGCAGTTCTTC
TRBJ1-2 | TRBV20-1 | many | . | CSPSSPLFENYGYTF | TGCAGCCCTAGCAGCCCACTCTTCGAAAACTATGGCTACACCTTC
TRBJ2-3 | TRBV11-1 | . | TRBD2 | CASSLERGESDTQYF | TGTGCCAGCAGCTTGGAGCGGGGGGAGTCAGATACGCAGTATTTT
TRBJ2-5 | TRBV27 | many | . | CASSLSGWPWETQYF | TGTGCCAGCAGTTTATCAGGATGGCCTTGGGAGACCCAGTACTTC
TRBJ2-3 | TRBV7-9 | many | . | CASTRWPDTQYF | TGTGCCAGCACACGCTGGCCAGATACGCAGTATTTT
TRBJ2-5 | TRBV11-3 | . | . | CASNFLSGGETQYF | TGTGCCAGCAACTTCCTTAGTGGTGGAGAGACCCAGTACTTC
TRBJ2-1 | TRBV12-3/TRBV12-4 | . | . | CTSRKGTQFNHEQFF | TGTACCAGCAGGAAAGGGACCCAGTTTAACCATGAGCAGTTCTTC
TRBJ2-2 | TRBV6-1 | . | TRBD2 | CASSELAGDAGELFF | TGTGCCAGCAGTGAACTAGCGGGGGACGCCGGGGAGCTGTTTTTT
TRBJ2-1 | TRBV5-1 | many | TRBD2 | CASSLARGTSVYNEQFF | TGCGCCAGCAGCTTGGCCCGGGGGACTAGCGTCTACAATGAGCAGTTCTTC
TRBJ2-5 | TRBV5-1 | few | . | CASSLWPSQETQYF | TGCGCCAGCAGCTTGTGGCCGTCCCAAGAGACCCAGTACTTC
TRBJ1-5 | TRBV15 | many | TRBD1 | CATSRDPGGNQPQHF | TGTGCCACCAGCAGAGATCCAGGGGGAAATCAGCCCCAGCATTTT
TRBJ2-2 | TRBV12-3/TRBV12-4 | many | TRBD2 | CASTRRVLADGTGELFF | TGTGCCAGCACCCGAAGGGTACTAGCGGATGGGACCGGGGAGCTGTTTTTT
TRBJ1-2 | TRBV10-3 | . | . | CAISERTGELYGYTF | TGTGCCATCAGTGAACGGACGGGGGAATTATATGGCTACACCTTC
TRBJ2-7 | TRBV3-1 | many | TRBD2 | CASSLGLAGVVEYF | TGTGCCAGCAGCCTCGGACTAGCGGGAGTTGTGGAGTACTTC
TRBJ1-1 | TRBV6-5 | . | . | CVSSLNRIEAFF | TGTGTCAGCAGCCTTAACAGGATAGAAGCTTTCTTT
TRBJ2-5 | TRBV6-1 | . | . | CASRHLETQYF | TGTGCCAGCAGACACCTAGAGACCCAGTACTTC
TRBJ2-1 | TRBV27 | many | TRBD2 | CASSSGTSASHNEQFF | TGTGCCAGCAGTTCAGGGACTAGCGCCAGCCACAATGAGCAGTTCTTC
TRBJ1-1 | TRBV19 | few | TRBD1 | CASADRGITEAFF | TGTGCCAGCGCCGACAGGGGGATCACTGAAGCTTTCTTT
TRBJ2-3 | TRBV12-3/TRBV12-4 | many | . | CASSLGRGAGTDTQYF | TGTGCCAGCAGTTTAGGTCGAGGGGCTGGCACAGATACGCAGTATTTT
TRBJ2-5 | TRBV20-1 | . | TRBD2 | CSASDQGGVGQETQYF | TGCAGTGCTAGCGACCAGGGAGGGGTTGGGCAAGAGACCCAGTACTTC
TRBJ2-3 | TRBV7-6 | . | TRBD2 | CASSSSGTSGGPQYF | TGTGCCAGCAGCTCTTCTGGGACTAGCGGGGGGCCGCAGTATTTT
TRBJ2-7 | TRBV2 | many | . | CASSVWKIPLYEQYF | TGTGCCAGCAGTGTATGGAAAATACCTTTATACGAGCAGTACTTC
TRBJ2-1 | TRBV10-3 | . | . | CAISGQGGGGSYNEQFF | TGTGCCATCAGTGGACAAGGAGGGGGGGGGTCCTACAATGAGCAGTTCTTC
TRBJ2-2 | TRBV19 | few | TRBD2 | CASTSTSGVRTGELFF | TGTGCCAGTACTTCGACTAGCGGGGTGCGGACCGGGGAGCTGTTTTTT
TRBJ2-7 | TRBV7-6 | many | TRBD2 | CASSLTGGNYEQYF | TGTGCCAGCAGCTTAACGGGAGGGAACTACGAGCAGTACTTC
TRBJ2-5 | TRBV20-1 | many | . | CSARGGQQSDF | TGCAGTGCTAGAGGAGGGCAGCAATCGGACTTC
TRBJ2-3 | TRBV15 | many | . | CATSWGSSTDTQYF | TGTGCCACCAGCTGGGGGTCAAGCACAGATACGCAGTATTTT
TRBJ1-1 | TRBV7-9 | many | TRBD1 | CASRRPSGQMNTEAFF | TGTGCCAGCAGGCGCCCGTCGGGACAGATGAACACTGAAGCTTTCTTT
TRBJ2-1 | TRBV6-4 | many | . | CASSEEGGNYNEQFF | TGTGCCAGCAGTGAGGAGGGGGGCAATTACAATGAGCAGTTCTTC
TRBJ2-5 | TRBV4-2 | many | TRBD2 | CASSQDGTSSETQYF | TGTGCCAGCAGCCAAGATGGGACTAGCTCGGAGACCCAGTACTTC
TRBJ1-2 | TRBV14 | many | . | CASSLYGRDGYTF | TGTGCCAGCAGCCTCTATGGCAGGGATGGCTACACCTTC
TRBJ2-5 | TRBV9 | many | . | CASSVGLQETQYF | TGTGCCAGCAGCGTAGGACTACAAGAGACCCAGTACTTC
TRBJ2-2 | TRBV6-5 | many | . | CASSYSGLRLGELFF | TGTGCCAGCAGTTACTCGGGACTGCGCTTGGGGGAGCTGTTTTTT
TRBJ1-1 | TRBV6-6 | . | TRBD1 | CASTLQGGTEAFF | TGTGCCAGCACCCTACAGGGGGGCACTGAAGCTTTCTTT
TRBJ2-5 | TRBV20-1 | many | . | CSARDWAKETQYF | TGCAGTGCTCGGGACTGGGCGAAAGAGACCCAGTACTTC
TRBJ1-2 | TRBV25-1 | . | TRBD1 | CASSDRQGYYGYTF | TGTGCCAGCAGTGATCGACAGGGCTACTATGGCTACACCTTC
TRBJ2-3 | TRBV6-1 | many | . | CASSTRLGVGTDTQYF | TGTGCCAGCAGCACCCGTCTGGGGGTCGGCACAGATACGCAGTATTTT
TRBJ2-7 | TRBV11-2 | many | . | CASSLADSLAGYEQYF | TGTGCCAGCAGCTTGGCTGACTCCCTCGCCGGCTACGAGCAGTACTTC
TRBJ1-6 | TRBV25-1 | many | TRBD1 | CASSGTGGSPLHF | TGTGCCAGCAGTGGGACAGGGGGCTCACCCCTCCACTTT
TRBJ2-6 | TRBV29-1 | many | . | CSVGGDRGTGANVLTF | TGCAGCGTTGGAGGGGACCGGGGAACTGGGGCCAACGTCCTGACTTTC
TRBJ1-1 | TRBV29-1 | many | . | CSVEDRGGDTEAFF | TGCAGCGTTGAAGATAGGGGCGGGGACACTGAAGCTTTCTTT
TRBJ2-3 | TRBV7-2 | . | . | CASSTATTTDTQYF | TGTGCCAGCAGCACGGCGACTACCACAGATACGCAGTATTTT
TRBJ2-3 | TRBV5-1 | many | TRBD2 | CASSYSGRPSTDTQYF | TGCGCCAGCAGCTATAGCGGGAGACCTAGCACAGATACGCAGTATTTT
TRBJ2-3 | TRBV6-1 | many | . | CASGRSSSTDTQYF | TGTGCCAGCGGGAGAAGCTCTAGCACAGATACGCAGTATTTT
TRBJ2-4 | TRBV7-2 | few | . | CASSPRLVGGNIQYF | TGTGCCAGCAGCCCTCGACTAGTTGGGGGCAACATTCAGTACTTC
TRBJ2-5 | TRBV12-3/TRBV12-4 | many | . | CASSLKGRETQYF | TGTGCCAGCAGTTTGAAAGGGAGGGAGACCCAGTACTTC